The clone carrying this T cell receptor beta chain was seen a few times. This sample was taken from a study of beta chain features in type 1 diabetes. The investigators reverse transcribed all of the isolated RNA, so they sequenced expressed TCRB transcripts. Method: immunoSEQ multiplex PCR; TCRdb's copy keeps in-frame clones and lacks some. The sample has over 120,000 clones, about 10% seen once. CDR3 size: 16 residues. V shed 1 base and J shed 2 bases, with 14 bases lying between them. Germline assignment: CDR1 SGHTA and CDR2 FQGNSA. The sequencing input was naive CD4+ T cells from blood. The source is a man younger than 30 in good health. The gene calls are TRBV7-2 and TRBJ1-2; a possible D gene is TRBD1 (6 bases). The CDR3 nucleotides read TGTGCCAGCAGCTTAGAGTTGTCGGGGGGCAACTATGGCTACACCTTC. Residues: CASSLELSGGNYGYTF.